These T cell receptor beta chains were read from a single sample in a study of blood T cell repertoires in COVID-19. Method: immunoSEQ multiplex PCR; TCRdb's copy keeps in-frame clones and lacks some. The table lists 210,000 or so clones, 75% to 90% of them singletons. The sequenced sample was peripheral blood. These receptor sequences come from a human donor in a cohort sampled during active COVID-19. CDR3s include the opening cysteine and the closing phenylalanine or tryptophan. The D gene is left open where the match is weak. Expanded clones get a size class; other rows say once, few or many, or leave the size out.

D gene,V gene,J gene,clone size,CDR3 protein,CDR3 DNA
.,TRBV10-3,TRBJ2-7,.,CAISRTGLYEQYF,TGTGCCATCAGTAGGACTGGGTTATACGAGCAGTACTTC
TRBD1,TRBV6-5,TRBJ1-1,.,CASVGGQGYLPEAFF,TGTGCCAGTGTAGGGGGACAGGGGTACCTCCCTGAAGCTTTCTTT
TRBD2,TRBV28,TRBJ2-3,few,CASSLILAVSTDTQYF,TGTGCCAGCAGTTTGATCCTAGCGGTTAGCACAGATACGCAGTATTTT
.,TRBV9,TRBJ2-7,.,CASSVAPLDYEQYF,TGTGCCAGCAGCGTAGCCCCCCTAGACTACGAGCAGTACTTC
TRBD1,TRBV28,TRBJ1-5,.,CATYTGGRNQPQHF,TGTGCCACGTACACAGGGGGCCGGAATCAGCCCCAGCATTTT
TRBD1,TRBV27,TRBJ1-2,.,CASSPDRVNYGYTF,TGTGCCAGCAGTCCGGACAGGGTCAACTATGGCTACACCTTC
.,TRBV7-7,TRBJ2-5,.,CASKGEGREETQYF,TGTGCCAGCAAGGGGGAGGGCAGGGAAGAGACCCAGTACTTC
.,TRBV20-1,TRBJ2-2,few,CSAGPGWELFF,TGCAGTGCTGGGCCCGGCTGGGAGCTGTTTTTT
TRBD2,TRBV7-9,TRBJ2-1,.,CASSLLPGLVAHEQFF,TGTGCCAGCAGCTTACTCCCGGGACTAGTAGCTCATGAGCAGTTCTTC
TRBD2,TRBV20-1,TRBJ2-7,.,CSASPAGDWYEQYF,TGCAGTGCTAGTCCAGCGGGAGACTGGTACGAGCAGTACTTC
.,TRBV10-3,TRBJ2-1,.,CAISESNRALSYNEQFF,TGTGCCATCAGTGAGTCGAACAGGGCGTTATCCTACAATGAGCAGTTCTTC
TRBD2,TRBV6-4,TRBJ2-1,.,CASSLSGSYNEQFF,TGTGCCAGCAGCCTTAGCGGGAGCTACAATGAGCAGTTCTTC
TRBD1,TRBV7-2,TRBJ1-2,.,CASSFGQGNYGYTF,TGTGCCAGCAGCTTCGGACAGGGCAACTATGGCTACACCTTC
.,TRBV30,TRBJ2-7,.,CAWSTSGGIYEQYF,TGTGCCTGGAGTACAAGTGGGGGGATCTACGAGCAGTACTTC
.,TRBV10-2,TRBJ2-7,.,CASSESWTPEQYF,TGCGCCAGCAGTGAGTCGTGGACACCTGAGCAGTACTTC
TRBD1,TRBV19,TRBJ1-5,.,CASSNGDRRNQPQHF,TGTGCCAGTAGTAATGGGGACAGGCGCAATCAGCCCCAGCATTTT
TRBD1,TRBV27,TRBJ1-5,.,CASSSNRDSSNQPQHF,TGTGCCAGCAGTTCAAACCGGGACAGTAGCAATCAGCCCCAGCATTTT